The TCR beta chain described here comes from a study of cytomegalovirus exposure and HLA in healthy donors. V was shortened by 0 bases and J by 0 bases, with 8 bases between the two germline ends. The CDR3 contains 15 residues. In germline, CDR1 is SGHRS, CDR2 YFSETQ. The PCR was carried out with 60 Vbeta primers and 13 Jbeta primers. Method: immunoSEQ multiplex PCR; TCRdb's copy keeps in-frame clones and lacks some. The table records 140,000 to 150,000 clones, about 80% of them present only once. This chain uses TRBV5-1 with TRBJ2-3; D is unclear. The clonotype originates from a man in his forties or fifties in good health and CMV-seronegative. The sequenced material came from PBMCs. The CDR3 DNA reads as TGCGCCAGCAGCTTGGGACTGCCTAGCACAGATACGCAGTATTTT. It specifies CASSLGLPSTDTQYF.